The next 22 T cell receptor beta chains were all read from a single sample in a study of early T cells in non-severe SARS-CoV-2 infection. MiXCR, applied by TCRdb to the 5' RACE reads, yields one record per CDR3 protein. The table has about 50,000 distinct CDR3 sequences, 6.2% seen once. The source material was whole blood, sampled at baseline. Receptor source: an adult who was a healthcare worker with PCR-confirmed SARS-CoV-2 infection or an uninfected control (not recorded which).

The chain combines TRBV20-1 with TRBJ1-5, with TRBD1 as a possible D gene (5 bases). Trimming shortened V by 3 bases and J by 5 bases, and 11 bases separated the two germline ends. Per germline, CDR1 DFQATT and CDR2 SNEGSKA (reference sequence). The CDR3 sequence is 13 residues long. Here the CDR3 reads CSASWGPDQPQHF. In DNA, the CDR3 is TGCAGTGCTAGCTGGGGACCCGATCAGCCCCAGCATTTT.

There are many counts of this clonotype. This chain connects TRBV6-6 to TRBJ2-1, with 11 nucleotides matching TRBD2. The germline gives CDR1 MNHNY, CDR2 SVGAGI (reference sequence). There are 17 residues in the CDR3. Losses at the gene ends were 7 bases for V and 5 bases for J; bases not matched to a gene: 13. The CDR3 coding sequence is TGTGCCAGCACCTCAAAAACCGGGACTAGCGGCCACAATGAGCAGTTCTTC. Amino acids: CASTSKTGTSGHNEQFF.

The sample holds a few counts of this clonotype. This chain joins TRBV29-1 and TRBJ1-1; 7 positions match TRBD1. There are 13 residues in the CDR3. From germline, CDR1 is SQVTM and CDR2 ANQGSEA. After removal of 8 bases from V and 1 base from J, the junction contained 7 bases not matched to a gene. CDR3 in DNA: TGCAGCATCCCAAGGGGGCAGAACACTGAAGCTTTCTTT. It yields the protein CSIPRGQNTEAFF.

This clonotype occurred a few times. This sequence joins TRBV11-1 and TRBJ2-3, with D unclear. Germline CDR1 SGHAT, CDR2 FQDESV (reference sequence). Trimming shortened V by 2 bases and J by 3 bases, and 6 bases separated the two germline ends. CDR3 length: 13 residues. CDR3 bases: TGTGCCAGCAGCTTAAGGAGAACAGATACGCAGTATTTT. This translates into CASSLRRTDTQYF. Based on the CDR3 plus reference TRBV11-1 and TRBJ2-3, the full variable domain is EAEVAQSPRYKITEKSQAVAFWCDPISGHATLYWYRQILGQGPELLVQFQDESVVDDSQLPKDRFSAERLKGVDSTLKIQPAELGDSAMYLCASSLRRTDTQYFGPGTRLTVL.

This clonotype has a count of ten or more. CDR3 region: CASSHRREETQYF. CDR3 sequence (DNA): TGTGCCAGCAGTCATAGGCGGGAGGAGACCCAGTACTTC. The J gene is TRBJ2-5, the V gene TRBV27, with 7 bases fitting TRBD2. The CDR3 runs 13 residues. V lost 5 bases, J lost 5 bases, and 5 bases stayed unmatched. Germline V gene sequence: CDR1 MNHEY, CDR2 SMNVEV (reference sequence).

This clonotype occurred a few times. This chain uses TRBV9 with TRBJ2-2, with TRBD2 identical over 7 bases. The CDR3 spans 14 residues. Germline lookup yields CDR1 SGDLS and CDR2 YYNGEE. V was pared by 0 bases and J by 5 bases, with 1 base of the junction left unmatched. CDR3: CASSVVSGTGELFF. The CDR3, as DNA: TGTGCCAGCAGCGTAGTTAGCGGGACCGGGGAGCTGTTTTTT. Full variable domain (remainder filled in from reference TRBV9 and TRBJ2-2): DSGVTQTPKHLITATGQRVTLRCSPRSGDLSVYWYQQSLDQGLQFLIQYYNGEERAKGNILERFSAQQFPDLHSELNLSSLELGDSALYFCASSVVSGTGELFFGEGSRLTVL.

This clonotype was observed a few times. The V gene is TRBV7-6, the J gene TRBJ2-3; 12 bases line up with TRBD2. V lost 1 base to trimming and J lost 4 bases; unmatched junction nucleotides: 3. This CDR3 has 16 residues. Germline loops: CDR1 SGHVS, CDR2 FNYEAQ. CDR3 region: CASSLGLAGGPDTQYF. DNA for the CDR3: TGTGCCAGCAGCTTAGGGCTAGCGGGAGGGCCAGATACGCAGTATTTT.

In this sample, this clonotype turned up a few times. The chain couples TRBV28 to TRBJ1-5, with 7 bases fitting TRBD1. The germline V gene has CDR1 MDHEN and CDR2 SYDVKM. The CDR3 has 16 amino acids. Trimming took 6 bases from V and 1 from J; bases not matched to a gene: 9. As DNA, the CDR3 is TGTGCCAGCAGATCAGGGGGGATCGGGAGCAATCAGCCCCAGCATTTT. This gives the protein CASRSGGIGSNQPQHF.

This clonotype was seen only a few times. This rearrangement joins TRBV7-2 to TRBJ1-5; the D gene is possibly TRBD1 (5 bases). V was pared by 5 bases and J by 2 bases, with 13 bases between. CDR1 is SGHTA, CDR2 FQGNSA, per germline. This CDR3 region has 15 residues. This CDR3 reads CASSTVGGGNQPQHF. The CDR3 nucleotides are TGTGCCAGCAGCACCGTGGGGGGAGGCAATCAGCCCCAGCATTTT.

This clonotype occurred a few times. This chain uses TRBV12-3 or TRBV12-4 with TRBJ1-1, with D possibly matching TRBD1 (6 bases). With 5 bases removed from V and 11 bases from J, the gap between germline ends came to 18 bases. The CDR3 length is 13 residues. The CDR3 DNA reads as TGTGCCAGCAGTCTTGGACAGTCCGGGAGGGCTTTCTTT. Its translation: CASSLGQSGRAFF.

The chain uses TRBV5-1 and TRBJ2-2; D is perhaps TRBD1 (5 bases). V was pared by 0 bases and J by 7 bases, with 13 bases between. Germline CDR1 is SGHRS and CDR2 is YFSETQ. The CDR3 has 15 residues. The CDR3 sequence is CASSLVGPYGGELFF. In DNA, the CDR3 is TGCGCCAGCAGCTTGGTGGGGCCCTACGGCGGGGAGCTGTTTTTT. The full variable domain, its missing parts supplied by reference TRBV5-1 and TRBJ2-2, is KAGVTQTPRYLIKTRGQQVTLSCSPISGHRSVSWYQQTPGQGLQFLFEYFSETQRNKGNFPGRFSGRQFSNSRSEMNVSTLELGDSALYLCASSLVGPYGGELFFGEGSRLTVL.

This clonotype was seen repeatedly, ten times or more. The chain combines TRBV29-1 with TRBJ1-3; 8 positions agree with TRBD1. CDR1 is SQVTM and CDR2 is ANQGSEA in the germline V gene. This CDR3 is built from 13 residues. After removal of 6 bases from V and 0 bases from J, the junction contained 1 base not matched to a gene. The CDR3 DNA is TGCAGCGTAACAGGGGGCTCTGGAAACACCATATATTTT. This encodes CSVTGGSGNTIYF.

The rearrangement links TRBV7-9 to TRBJ2-5; the match to TRBD1 covers 9 bases. Germline loops: CDR1 SEHNR, CDR2 FQNEAQ (reference sequence). This CDR3 is built from 16 residues. Trimming cost V 1 base and J 1 base; bases outside gene matches: 4. CDR3 sequence: CASSLVGQGPQETQYF. The CDR3 DNA reads as TGTGCCAGCAGCTTAGTTGGACAGGGGCCCCAAGAGACCCAGTACTTC.

This clonotype was detected ten times or more. This chain joins TRBV27 and TRBJ2-1; D might be TRBD1 or TRBD2, each matching 6 bases. V shed 5 bases and J shed 0 bases, with 11 bases lying between them. The germline gives CDR1 MNHEY, CDR2 SMNVEV (reference sequence). The CDR3 contains 15 residues. CDR3 residues: CASSRGGSSYNEQFF. The DNA of the CDR3 is TGTGCCAGCAGTCGAGGGGGGAGCTCCTACAATGAGCAGTTCTTC.

This clonotype was seen more than once but under ten times. This chain joins TRBV4-3 and TRBJ2-7; tentatively, D is TRBD2 (5 bases). Germline V gene sequence: CDR1 LGHNA, CDR2 YSLEER. The CDR3 runs to 15 residues. V was trimmed by 1 base and J by 5 bases, leaving 15 bases between them. CDR3: CASSQAPSQRDEQYF. CDR3 DNA sequence: TGCGCCAGCAGCCAAGCCCCTAGCCAGAGGGACGAGCAGTACTTC.

The rearrangement uses TRBV4-1 and TRBJ1-2; D not certain. V dropped 3 bases and J dropped 4 bases, with 6 bases sitting between them. This CDR3 has 12 amino acids. Germline CDR1 MGHRA, CDR2 YSYEKL. The CDR3 coding sequence is TGCGCCAGCAGCCAGTCCCTCTATGGCTACACCTTC. This translates into CASSQSLYGYTF.

This clonotype was observed a handful of times. This chain joins TRBV18 and TRBJ1-5; TRBD1 matches at 9 bases. The CDR3 runs 17 residues. Germline assignment: CDR1 KGHSH and CDR2 LQKENI. With V trimmed by 5 bases and J by 2 bases, 10 bases remained unmatched. The CDR3: CASSSDTGGAGNQPQHF. The CDR3 region has the DNA TGTGCCAGCTCATCGGATACAGGGGGCGCGGGCAATCAGCCCCAGCATTTT.

This clonotype was recorded at least ten times. The V call is TRBV18, the J call TRBJ1-1, with 9 bases fitting TRBD1. V lost 6 bases and J lost 1; bases outside the gene matches: 3. Germline assignment: CDR1 KGHSH and CDR2 LQKENI. The CDR3 spans 14 residues. The CDR3 bases are TGTGCCAGCTCGAGGGACAGGGCGAACACTGAAGCTTTCTTT. This encodes CASSRDRANTEAFF.

This clonotype has a handful of counts. V and J are TRBV12-3 or TRBV12-4 and TRBJ2-1, with 12 bases fitting TRBD2. V was pared by 3 bases and J by 0 bases, with 9 bases of the junction left unmatched. The CDR3 consists of 19 residues. CDR3 DNA sequence: TGTGCCAGCAGTTTTGGGCTAGCGGGAGGGGGCCTCTCCTACAATGAGCAGTTCTTC. It yields the protein CASSFGLAGGGLSYNEQFF.

This clonotype has ten or more counts. The chain recombines TRBV6-5 with TRBJ2-7, with D possibly being TRBD2 (6 bases). Germline lookup yields CDR1 MNHEY and CDR2 SVGAGI. V lost 2 bases and J 3 bases, leaving 17 bases between the germline ends. This CDR3 contains 16 residues. The CDR3 sequence is CASSYPGLRTHYEQYF. The CDR3 DNA sequence: TGTGCCAGCAGTTACCCAGGACTAAGGACCCACTACGAGCAGTACTTC.

The CDR3 region is CASSASTTGREQFF. CDR3 nucleotides: TGTGCCAGCAGCGCGTCAACGACAGGGCGCGAGCAGTTCTTC. This chain joins TRBV11-1 and TRBJ2-1; TRBD1 matches 7 bases. J lost 10 bases, V lost 5 bases, and 11 bases had no gene match. CDR1 and CDR2 (germline): SGHAT, FQDESV (reference sequence). The CDR3 has 14 residues. Based on the CDR3 plus reference TRBV11-1 and TRBJ2-1, the full variable domain is EAEVAQSPRYKITEKSQAVAFWCDPISGHATLYWYRQILGQGPELLVQFQDESVVDDSQLPKDRFSAERLKGVDSTLKIQPAELGDSAMYLCASSASTTGREQFFGPGTRLTVL.

This clonotype was counted only a few times. This rearrangement joins TRBV5-1 to TRBJ2-3, with 12 bases that match TRBD2. The V and J ends lost 4 bases and 3 bases, in that order; junction bases with no gene match: 12. The CDR3 runs 18 residues. CDR1 SGHRS and CDR2 YFSETQ come from the germline V gene. The CDR3 reads CASSRTASGRAVTDTQYF. Here the CDR3 DNA reads TGCGCCAGCAGCCGGACGGCTAGCGGGAGGGCCGTAACAGATACGCAGTATTTT.